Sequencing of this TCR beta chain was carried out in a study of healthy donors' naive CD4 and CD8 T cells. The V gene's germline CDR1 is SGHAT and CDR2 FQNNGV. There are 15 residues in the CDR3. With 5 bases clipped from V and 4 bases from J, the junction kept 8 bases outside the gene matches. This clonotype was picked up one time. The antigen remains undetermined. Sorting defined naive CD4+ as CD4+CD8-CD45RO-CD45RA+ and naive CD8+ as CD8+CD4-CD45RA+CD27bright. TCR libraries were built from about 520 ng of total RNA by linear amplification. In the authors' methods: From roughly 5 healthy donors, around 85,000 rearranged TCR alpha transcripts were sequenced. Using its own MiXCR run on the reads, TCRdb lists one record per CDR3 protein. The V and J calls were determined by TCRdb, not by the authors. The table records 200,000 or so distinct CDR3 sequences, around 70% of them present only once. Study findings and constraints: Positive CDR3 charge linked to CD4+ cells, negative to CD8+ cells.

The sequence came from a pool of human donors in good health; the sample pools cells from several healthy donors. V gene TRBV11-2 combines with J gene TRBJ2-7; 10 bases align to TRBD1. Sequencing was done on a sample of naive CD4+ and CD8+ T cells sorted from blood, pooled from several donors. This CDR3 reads CASSLYAGQGYEQYF. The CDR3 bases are TGTGCCAGCAGCCTCTATGCGGGACAGGGGTACGAGCAGTACTTC.